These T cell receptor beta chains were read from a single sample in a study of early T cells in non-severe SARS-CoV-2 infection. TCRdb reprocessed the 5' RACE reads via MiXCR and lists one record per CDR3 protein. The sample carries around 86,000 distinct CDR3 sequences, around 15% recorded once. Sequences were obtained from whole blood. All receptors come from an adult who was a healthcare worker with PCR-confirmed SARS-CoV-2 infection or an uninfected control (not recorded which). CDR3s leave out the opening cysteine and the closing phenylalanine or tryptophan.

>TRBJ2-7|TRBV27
ASSLKGQGTYEQY
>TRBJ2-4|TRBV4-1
ASSPFDRAYGSIQY
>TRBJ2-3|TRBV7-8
ASSETGVLADTQY
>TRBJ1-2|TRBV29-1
SVTGGDGYT
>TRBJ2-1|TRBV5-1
ASGSGAGSYNEQF
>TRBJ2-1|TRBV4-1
ASKAGTGNPYNEQF
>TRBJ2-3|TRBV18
ASSPTAGEYTDTQY
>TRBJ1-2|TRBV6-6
ASSLDAYGYT
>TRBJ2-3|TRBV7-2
ASSLMSVSTDTQY
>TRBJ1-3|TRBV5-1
ASSSQPGQGFGNTIY
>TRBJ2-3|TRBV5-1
ASSLTTPEGSQY
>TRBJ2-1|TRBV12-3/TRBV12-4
ASFAGGGSEQF
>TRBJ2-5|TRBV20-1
SARLTGALETQY
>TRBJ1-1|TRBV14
ARTATEAF